The present T cell receptor (beta chain) was sequenced within a study of blood T cell repertoires in COVID-19. Produced via immunoSEQ multiplex PCR; TCRdb's table is partial and in-frame only. The table records tens of thousands of clones, approximately 81% of them present only once. This CDR3 contains 16 residues. Trimming stripped 3 bases from V and 5 bases from J, with 20 bases between. Germline CDR1 and CDR2: SGHRS and YFSETQ. The chain links TRBV5-1 to TRBJ2-5; a weak D match, TRBD1 (6 bases). The sequenced sample consisted of peripheral blood. This sequence originates from a man older than 75 with acute or convalescent COVID-19. CDR3 loop: CASSSQIQGNGETQYF. In nucleotides, the CDR3 is TGCGCCAGCAGCTCTCAAATACAGGGAAACGGGGAGACCCAGTACTTC.